This T cell receptor beta chain was identified in a study of PD-L1 blockade in urothelial cancer. Study summary: Most patients, twenty-five of 29, were males with bladder-origin cancer. Blood yielded a median of around 150,000 T cells per sample.

TCRdb's table, derived via immunoSEQ multiplex PCR, lists solely in-frame clones and lacks some. The profile shows about 82,000 clones, 90% of them singletons. Germline V gives CDR1 SGHNT, CDR2 YYREEE (reference sequence). The V end lost 1 base, the J end lost 1 base, and 11 bases lay between the germline ends. The CDR3 spans 15 residues. The specimen comprised PBMCs, sampled around atezolizumab (anti-PD-L1) treatment. The TCR was taken from a man aged 55 to 70 with urothelial cancer. This chain joins TRBV5-4 and TRBJ1-1; TRBD1 is a possible D gene (6 bases). The DNA for the CDR3 is TGTGCCAGCAGCTTGTCGGGCAGGGGGAACACTGAAGCTTTCTTT. Amino acids: CASSLSGRGNTEAFF.